Each of the 7 T cell receptor beta chains below was sequenced from the same sample in a study of OX40 agonist ivuxolimab in advanced cancers. The protocol was immunoSEQ multiplex PCR, while the TCRdb copy is restricted to in-frame clones and leaves out a portion. This table has more than 80,000 clones, 90% to 95% appearing once. The material was CD4+ or CD8+ T cells sorted from blood, obtained in a trial of the OX40 agonist ivuxolimab. These receptor sequences come from an adult with an advanced solid tumor such as melanoma, head and neck, liver or kidney cancer.

V usage is TRBV7-3 and J usage is TRBJ2-1; D ambiguous. V lost 0 bases, J lost 2 bases, and 8 bases lay in between. CDR3 length equals 15 residues. Looked up from germline, CDR1 is SGHTA and CDR2 is FQGTGA. In nucleotides, the CDR3 is TGTGCCAGCAGCTTAACCCCCTTAGCCTACAATGAGCAGTTCTTC. Its protein product is CASSLTPLAYNEQFF.

The rearrangement links TRBV19 to TRBJ1-5, with 10 bases matching TRBD1. Losses at the gene ends were 1 base for V and 4 bases for J; bases not matched to a gene: 4. The length of the CDR3 is 16 residues. The V gene's germline CDR1 is LNHDA and CDR2 SQIVND (reference sequence). This CDR3 is CASSIGGTGVNQPQHF. CDR3 nucleotide sequence: TGTGCCAGTAGTATAGGAGGGACAGGGGTAAATCAGCCCCAGCATTTT.

V and J are TRBV9 and TRBJ2-1; 7 nucleotides agree with TRBD2. Germline CDR1 and CDR2: SGDLS and YYNGEE. CDR3 length: 17 amino acids. The V gene end was trimmed by 1 base and the J gene end by 4 bases; junction bases not matched to a gene: 11. This chain's CDR3 is CASSVSSRLAQYNEQFF. In nucleotides, the CDR3 is TGTGCCAGCAGCGTATCATCTCGACTAGCCCAATACAATGAGCAGTTCTTC.

The chain uses TRBV30 and TRBJ2-7, with 10 nucleotides matching TRBD1. The CDR3 extends over 21 amino acids. The germline V gene has CDR1 GTSNPN and CDR2 SVGIG (reference sequence). Trimming cost V 0 bases and J 0 bases; bases outside gene matches: 20. The CDR3 DNA reads as TGTGCCTGGAGTGTACAACGCCCTGACAGGGGGCGCTTAGGCGGCTCCTACGAGCAGTACTTC. This codes for CAWSVQRPDRGRLGGSYEQYF.

The chain couples TRBV7-8 to TRBJ2-7; D is unresolved. V lost 6 bases to trimming and J lost 3 bases, with 12 bases between them. In germline, CDR1 is SGHVS, CDR2 FQNEAQ. This CDR3 has 13 amino acids. CDR3 nucleotides: TGTGCCAGCAGTCCAGTTGGTCTCTACGAGCAGTACTTC. This gives the protein CASSPVGLYEQYF.

Written as DNA, the CDR3 is TGTGCCAGCAGTGCAAACACCGGGGAGCTGTTTTTT. It specifies CASSANTGELFF. The chain links TRBV27 to TRBJ2-2; D is unresolved. Germline V gene lookup returns CDR1 MNHEY and CDR2 SMNVEV (reference sequence). This CDR3 is built from 12 residues. V shed 5 bases and J shed 2 bases, with 3 bases lying between them.

The chain combines TRBV15 with TRBJ2-1, with 16 bases matching TRBD2. The junction had 9 bases not matched to a gene; V was cut back by 4 bases and J by 3 bases. Germline V gives CDR1 LNHNV, CDR2 YYDKDF (reference sequence). CDR3 length: 19 residues. The CDR3 spells CATSTGLAGGHGSYNEQFF. DNA of the CDR3: TGTGCCACCAGCACGGGACTAGCGGGGGGGCACGGTAGCTACAATGAGCAGTTCTTC.